These 12 T cell receptor beta chains were sequenced from one sample in a study of blood T cell repertoires in COVID-19. Assay used: immunoSEQ multiplex PCR; TCRdb lists only in-frame clones, some missing. The sample lists 200,000 to 250,000 clones, 80% to 90% seen once, with 5.9% in the top ten. Sequences were obtained from peripheral blood. Every receptor here comes from a man older than 75 with acute or convalescent COVID-19.

The V and J genes are TRBV24-1 and TRBJ2-1; 7 bases align to TRBD1. Germline V gene sequence: CDR1 KGHDR, CDR2 SFDVKD. The CDR3 loop spans 14 amino acids. After removal of 3 bases from V and 4 bases from J, the junction contained 2 bases not matched to a gene. CDR3 protein: CATSDGTEYNEQFF. The CDR3 DNA follows: TGTGCCACCAGTGATGGGACAGAATACAATGAGCAGTTCTTC.

The V and J genes are TRBV5-1 and TRBJ1-3; no firm D call. There are 16 residues in the CDR3. The germline V and J ends were trimmed by 0 bases and 3 bases, with 13 bases remaining between them. Germline V lookup: CDR1 SGHRS, CDR2 YFSETQ. The DNA for the CDR3 is TGCGCCAGCAGCTTGGATGGAGTCAGCGATGGAAACACCATATATTTT. Translating gives CASSLDGVSDGNTIYF.

The J gene is TRBJ2-6, the V gene TRBV27; the D gene is possibly TRBD1 (5 bases). Germline CDR1 MNHEY, CDR2 SMNVEV (reference sequence). This CDR3 is 15 amino acids long. The V and J ends lost 5 bases and 1 base respectively, with 9 bases between them. CDR3 in amino acids: CASSQTVSGANVLTF. CDR3 nucleotide sequence: TGTGCCAGCAGTCAGACAGTATCTGGGGCCAACGTCCTGACTTTC.

The rearrangement joins TRBV18 to TRBJ2-5, with 12 positions matching TRBD2. The junction had 3 bases not matched to a gene; V was cut back by 3 bases and J by 1 base. Per germline, CDR1 KGHSH and CDR2 LQKENI. CDR3 length: 16 residues. DNA of the CDR3: TGTGCCAGCTCACCTAGACTAGCGGGAGCCCAAGAGACCCAGTACTTC. Translation gives CASSPRLAGAQETQYF.

The J gene is TRBJ1-5, the V gene TRBV19, with TRBD1 matching 10 bases. The CDR3 loop spans 15 amino acids. Germline loops: CDR1 LNHDA, CDR2 SQIVND (reference sequence). After removal of 4 bases from V and 4 bases from J, the junction contained 4 bases not matched to a gene. For the CDR3, the DNA is TGTGCCAGTAGTAGACAGGGGGCTGAGAATCAGCCCCAGCATTTT. Translated, it gives CASSRQGAENQPQHF.

The chain carries TRBV11-2 and TRBJ2-1; D is uncertain. This CDR3 has 16 amino acids. CDR1 and CDR2 (germline): SGHAT, FQNNGV. V was cut by 2 bases and J by 5 bases, with 16 bases left in between. CDR3 DNA: TGTGCCAGCAGCTTAAAATCCACAACCCTTAACAATGAGCAGTTCTTC. Protein sequence: CASSLKSTTLNNEQFF.

The V call is TRBV10-3, the J call TRBJ1-2; tentative D call: TRBD1 (6 bases). The germline gives CDR1 ENHRY, CDR2 SYGVKD. CDR3 size: 13 residues. The ends were cut back, 5 bases at V and 8 bases at J, with 15 bases in the middle. The CDR3 bases are TGTGCCATCAGTCAGGACAGTTTCGGAGGCTACACCTTC. It specifies CAISQDSFGGYTF.

This clone was observed a single time. The rearrangement joins TRBV3-1 (or the pseudogene TRBV3-2) to TRBJ1-3; no clear D gene. Germline CDR1 LGHDT, CDR2 YNNKEL (reference sequence). The CDR3 has 15 amino acids. V shed 1 base and J shed 5 bases, with 12 bases lying between them. The CDR3 DNA follows: TGTGCCAGCAGCCAAGGAGGAACGGCTAGAAACACCATATATTTT. Its translation: CASSQGGTARNTIYF.

The chain combines TRBV7-9 with TRBJ1-5, with 9 bases aligning to TRBD1. CDR3 length equals 16 residues. V was clipped by 1 base and J by 7 bases; unmatched bases: 8. From germline, CDR1 is SEHNR and CDR2 FQNEAQ (reference sequence). The CDR3 nucleotides read TGTGCCAGCAGCTTAGGGGACAGGGTGGAGGACCAGCCCCAGCATTTT. Its protein is CASSLGDRVEDQPQHF.

The chain joins TRBV5-1 to TRBJ2-1; 8 bases are shared with TRBD2. V was pared by 8 bases and J by 8 bases, with 15 bases of the junction left unmatched. Germline V gene lookup returns CDR1 SGHRS and CDR2 YFSETQ. The CDR3 spans 15 residues. CDR3 bases: TGCGCCAGTAGCACCACTAGAGCGGGAGTGGATGAGCAGTTCTTC. Protein product: CASSTTRAGVDEQFF.

The count of this clone is one. This chain uses TRBV29-1 with TRBJ1-4; 11 bases are a match to TRBD1. The CDR3 is made up of 13 amino acids. V lost 5 bases to trimming and J lost 7 bases; unmatched junction nucleotides: 3. The germline V gene has CDR1 SQVTM and CDR2 ANQGSEA. CDR3 amino acids: CSVTGTGGEKLFF. The CDR3 DNA reads as TGCAGCGTTACCGGGACAGGGGGTGAAAAACTGTTTTTT.

The chain employs TRBV7-3 and TRBJ2-7; TRBD1 might be the D (8 bases). The length of the CDR3 is 17 residues. V was trimmed by 3 bases and J by 1 base, leaving 19 bases between them. CDR1 is SGHTA and CDR2 is FQGTGA in the germline V gene. This CDR3 reads CASSLGLQGGGSYEQYV. CDR3 DNA sequence: TGTGCCAGCAGCTTGGGACTACAGGGGGGAGGTTCCTACGAGCAGTACGTC.